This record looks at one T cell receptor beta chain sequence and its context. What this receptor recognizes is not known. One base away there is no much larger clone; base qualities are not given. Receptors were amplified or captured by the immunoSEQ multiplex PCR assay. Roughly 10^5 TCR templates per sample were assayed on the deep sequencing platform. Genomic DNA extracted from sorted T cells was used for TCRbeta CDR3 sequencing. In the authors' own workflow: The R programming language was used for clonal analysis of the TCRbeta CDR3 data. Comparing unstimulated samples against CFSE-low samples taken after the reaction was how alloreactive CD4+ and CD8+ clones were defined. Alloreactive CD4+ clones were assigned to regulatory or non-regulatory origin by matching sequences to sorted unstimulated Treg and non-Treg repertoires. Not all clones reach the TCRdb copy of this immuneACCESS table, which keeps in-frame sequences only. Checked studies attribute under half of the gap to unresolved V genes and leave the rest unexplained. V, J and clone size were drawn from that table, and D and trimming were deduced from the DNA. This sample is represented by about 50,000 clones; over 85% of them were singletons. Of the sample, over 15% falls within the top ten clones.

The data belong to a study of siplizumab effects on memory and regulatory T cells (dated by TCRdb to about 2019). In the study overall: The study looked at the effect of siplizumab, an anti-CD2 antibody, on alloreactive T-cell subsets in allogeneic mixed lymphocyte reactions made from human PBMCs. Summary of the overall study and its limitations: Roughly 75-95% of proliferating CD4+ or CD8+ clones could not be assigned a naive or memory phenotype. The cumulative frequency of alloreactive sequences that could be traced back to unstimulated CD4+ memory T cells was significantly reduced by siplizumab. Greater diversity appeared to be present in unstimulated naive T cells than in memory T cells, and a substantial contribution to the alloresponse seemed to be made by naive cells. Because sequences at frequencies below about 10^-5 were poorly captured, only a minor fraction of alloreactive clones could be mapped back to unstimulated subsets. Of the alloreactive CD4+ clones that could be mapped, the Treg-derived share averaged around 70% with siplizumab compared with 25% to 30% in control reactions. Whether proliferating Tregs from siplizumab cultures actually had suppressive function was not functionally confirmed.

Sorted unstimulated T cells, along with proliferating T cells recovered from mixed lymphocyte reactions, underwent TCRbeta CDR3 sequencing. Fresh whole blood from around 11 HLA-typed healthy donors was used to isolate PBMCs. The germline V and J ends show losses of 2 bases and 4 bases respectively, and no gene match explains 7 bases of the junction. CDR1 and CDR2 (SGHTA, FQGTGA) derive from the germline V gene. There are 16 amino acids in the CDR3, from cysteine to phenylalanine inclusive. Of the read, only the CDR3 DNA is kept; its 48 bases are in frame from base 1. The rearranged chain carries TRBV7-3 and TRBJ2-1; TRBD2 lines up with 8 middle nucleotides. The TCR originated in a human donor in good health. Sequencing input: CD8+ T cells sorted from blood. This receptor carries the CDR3 CASSLSPSSGYNEQFF. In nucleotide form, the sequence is TGTGCCAGCAGCTTATCCCCTTCTAGCGGGTACAATGAGCAGTTCTTC. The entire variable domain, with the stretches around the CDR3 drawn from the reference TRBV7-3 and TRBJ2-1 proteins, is GAGVSQTPSNKVTEKGKYVELRCDPISGHTALYWYRQSLGQGPEFLIYFQGTGAADDSGLPNDRFFAVRPEGSVSTLKIQRTERGDSAVYLCASSLSPSSGYNEQFFGPGTRLTVL.